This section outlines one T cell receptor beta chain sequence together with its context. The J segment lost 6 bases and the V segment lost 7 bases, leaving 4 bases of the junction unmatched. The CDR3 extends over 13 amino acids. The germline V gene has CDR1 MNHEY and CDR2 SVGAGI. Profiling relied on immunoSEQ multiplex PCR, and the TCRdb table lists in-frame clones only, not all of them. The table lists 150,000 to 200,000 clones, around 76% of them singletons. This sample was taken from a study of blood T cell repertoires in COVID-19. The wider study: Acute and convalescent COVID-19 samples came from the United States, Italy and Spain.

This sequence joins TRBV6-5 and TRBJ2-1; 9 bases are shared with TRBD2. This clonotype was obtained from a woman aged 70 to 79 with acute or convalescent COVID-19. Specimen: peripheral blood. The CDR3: CASTETSGNEQFF. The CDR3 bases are TGTGCCAGCACCGAGACTAGCGGCAATGAGCAGTTCTTC.